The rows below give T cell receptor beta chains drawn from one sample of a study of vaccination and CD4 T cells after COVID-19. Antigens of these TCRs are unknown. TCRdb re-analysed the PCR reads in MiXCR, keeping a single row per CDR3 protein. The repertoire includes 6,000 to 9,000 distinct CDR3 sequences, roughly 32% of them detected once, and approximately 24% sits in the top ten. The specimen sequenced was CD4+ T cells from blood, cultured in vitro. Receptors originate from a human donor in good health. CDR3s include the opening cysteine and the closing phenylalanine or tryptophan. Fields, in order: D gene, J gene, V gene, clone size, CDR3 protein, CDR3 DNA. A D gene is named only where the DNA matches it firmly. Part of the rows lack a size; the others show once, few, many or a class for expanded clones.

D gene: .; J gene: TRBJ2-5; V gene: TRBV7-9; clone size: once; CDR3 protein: CASSAQDQETQYF; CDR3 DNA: TGTGCCAGCAGCGCCCAGGACCAGGAGACCCAGTACTTC
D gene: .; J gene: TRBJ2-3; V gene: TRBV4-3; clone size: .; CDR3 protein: CASSQDANRFTDTQYF; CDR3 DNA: TGCGCCAGCAGCCAAGATGCAAACAGGTTCACAGATACGCAGTATTTT
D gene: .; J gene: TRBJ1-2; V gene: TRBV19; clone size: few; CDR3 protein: CASREDGSYGYTF; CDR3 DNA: TGTGCCAGTAGGGAGGACGGATCCTATGGCTACACCTTC
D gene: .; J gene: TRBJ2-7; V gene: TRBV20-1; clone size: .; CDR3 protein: CSAEGVPHYEQYF; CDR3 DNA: TGCAGTGCTGAGGGGGTCCCACACTACGAGCAGTACTTC
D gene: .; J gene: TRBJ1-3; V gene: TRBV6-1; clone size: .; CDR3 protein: CASRAGVSGNTIYF; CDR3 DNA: TGTGCCAGCAGGGCAGGGGTTTCTGGAAACACCATATATTTT
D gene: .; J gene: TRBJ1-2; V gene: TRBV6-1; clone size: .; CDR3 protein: CASRPPEVGYGYTF; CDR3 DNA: TGTGCCAGCAGACCCCCGGAGGTGGGCTATGGCTACACCTTC
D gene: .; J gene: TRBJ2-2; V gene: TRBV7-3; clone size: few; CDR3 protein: CASSLAFTGELFF; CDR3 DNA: TGTGCCAGCAGCCTCGCATTCACCGGGGAGCTGTTTTTT
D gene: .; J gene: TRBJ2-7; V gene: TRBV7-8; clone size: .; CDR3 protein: CASSTGLAGSEQYF; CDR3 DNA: TGTGCCAGCAGCACCGGACTCGCTGGTTCCGAGCAGTACTTC
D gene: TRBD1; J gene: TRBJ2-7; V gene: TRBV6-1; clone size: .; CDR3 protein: CAITPSGQGPYEQYF; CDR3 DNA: TGTGCCATCACCCCATCGGGACAGGGACCCTACGAGCAGTACTTC
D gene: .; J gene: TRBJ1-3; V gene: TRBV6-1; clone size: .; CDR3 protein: CASNIQKGNTIYF; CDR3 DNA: TGTGCCAGCAACATACAAAAAGGAAACACCATATATTTT
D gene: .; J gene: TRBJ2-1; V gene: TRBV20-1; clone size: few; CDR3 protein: CSATRLTNEQFF; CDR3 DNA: TGCAGTGCCACTAGGTTGACGAATGAGCAGTTCTTC
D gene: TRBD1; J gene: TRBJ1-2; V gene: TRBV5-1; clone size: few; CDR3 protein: CASSPDPTGGPQSYGYTF; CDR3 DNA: TGCGCCAGCAGCCCGGATCCGACAGGGGGCCCCCAGAGCTATGGCTACACCTTC
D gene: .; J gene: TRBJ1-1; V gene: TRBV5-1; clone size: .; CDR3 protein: CASSSQQSGRVEAFF; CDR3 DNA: TGCGCCAGCAGCTCCCAACAATCAGGACGGGTTGAAGCTTTCTTT
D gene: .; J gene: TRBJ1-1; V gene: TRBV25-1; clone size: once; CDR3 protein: CASQAYMNTEAFF; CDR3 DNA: TGTGCCAGCCAGGCGTACATGAACACTGAAGCTTTCTTT
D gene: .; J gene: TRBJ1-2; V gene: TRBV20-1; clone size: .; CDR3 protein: CSAVGTAHGYTF; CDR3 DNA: TGCAGTGCTGTTGGGACGGCCCATGGCTACACCTTC
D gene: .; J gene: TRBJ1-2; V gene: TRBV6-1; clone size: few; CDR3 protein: CASSDLGWKGYTF; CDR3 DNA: TGTGCCAGCAGTGATTTAGGGTGGAAGGGCTACACCTTC
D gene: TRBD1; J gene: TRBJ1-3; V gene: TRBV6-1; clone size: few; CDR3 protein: CASIPPGQGTDTIYF; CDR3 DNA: TGTGCCAGCATCCCACCGGGACAGGGGACGGACACCATATATTTT
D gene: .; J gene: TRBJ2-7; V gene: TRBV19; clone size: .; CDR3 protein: CASSIGGHYEQYF; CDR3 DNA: TGTGCCAGTAGTATAGGCGGTCACTACGAGCAGTACTTC
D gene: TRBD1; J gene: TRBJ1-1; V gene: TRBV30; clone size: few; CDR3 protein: CAWDRGEGTEAFF; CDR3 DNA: TGTGCCTGGGACAGGGGAGAGGGAACTGAAGCTTTCTTT
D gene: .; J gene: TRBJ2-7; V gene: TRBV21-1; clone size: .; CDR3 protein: CASSPEGSGGYEQYF; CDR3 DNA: TGTGCCAGCAGCCCGGAAGGGTCAGGGGGCTACGAGCAGTACTTC
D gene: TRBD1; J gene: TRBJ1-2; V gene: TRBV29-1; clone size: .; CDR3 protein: CSVLTGGTNGYTF; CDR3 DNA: TGCAGCGTCCTAACAGGGGGAACAAATGGCTACACCTTC
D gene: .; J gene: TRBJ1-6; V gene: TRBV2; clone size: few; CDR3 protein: CASSEAGQGSDSPLHF; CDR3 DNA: TGTGCCAGCAGTGAAGCCGGGCAGGGGTCCGATTCACCCCTCCACTTT
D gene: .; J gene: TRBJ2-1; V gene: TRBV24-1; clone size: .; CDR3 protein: CATSGLGVDEQFF; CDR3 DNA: TGTGCCACCAGTGGCCTCGGAGTTGATGAGCAGTTCTTC
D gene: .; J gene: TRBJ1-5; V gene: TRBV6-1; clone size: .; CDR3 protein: CASRVEKRQPQHF; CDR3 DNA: TGTGCCAGCAGGGTAGAGAAGCGTCAGCCCCAGCATTTT
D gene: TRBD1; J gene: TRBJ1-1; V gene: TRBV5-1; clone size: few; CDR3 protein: CASSSGTGQEAFF; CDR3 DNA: TGCGCCAGCAGCTCCGGGACAGGGCAAGAAGCTTTCTTT
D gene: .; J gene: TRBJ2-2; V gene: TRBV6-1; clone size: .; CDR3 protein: CASSEEASSGELFF; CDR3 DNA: TGTGCCAGCAGTGAAGAGGCCTCCTCCGGGGAGCTGTTTTTT
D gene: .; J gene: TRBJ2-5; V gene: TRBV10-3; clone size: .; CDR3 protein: CAMSQETQYF; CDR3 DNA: TGTGCCATGTCACAAGAGACCCAGTACTTC
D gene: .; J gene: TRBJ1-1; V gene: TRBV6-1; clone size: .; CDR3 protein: CASSGPYTEAFF; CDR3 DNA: TGTGCCAGCAGTGGGCCGTACACTGAAGCTTTCTTT
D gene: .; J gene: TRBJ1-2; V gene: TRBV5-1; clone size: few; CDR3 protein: CASSLIGQYGYTF; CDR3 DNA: TGCGCCAGCAGCTTAATCGGACAGTATGGCTACACCTTC
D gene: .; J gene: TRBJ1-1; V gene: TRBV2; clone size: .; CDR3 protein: CASGTGNWPTEAFF; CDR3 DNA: TGTGCCAGCGGTACAGGGAATTGGCCCACTGAAGCTTTCTTT
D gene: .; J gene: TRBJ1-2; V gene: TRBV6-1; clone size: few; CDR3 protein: CASSTSEFYGYTF; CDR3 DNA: TGTGCCAGCAGCACGAGCGAATTCTATGGCTACACCTTC
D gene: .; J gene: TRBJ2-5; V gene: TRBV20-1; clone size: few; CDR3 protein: CSARDIQETQYF; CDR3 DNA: TGCAGTGCTAGAGACATCCAAGAGACCCAGTACTTC
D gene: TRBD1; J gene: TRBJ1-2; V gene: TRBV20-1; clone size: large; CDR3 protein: CRGGGGDYGYTF; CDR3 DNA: TGCAGGGGGGGAGGGGGCGACTATGGCTACACCTTC
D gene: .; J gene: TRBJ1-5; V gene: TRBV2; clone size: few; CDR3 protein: CASSDRDGYQPQHF; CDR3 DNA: TGTGCCAGCAGTGACAGGGACGGGTATCAGCCCCAGCATTTT
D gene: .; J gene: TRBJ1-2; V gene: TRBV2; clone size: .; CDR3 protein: CASSPTYGYTF; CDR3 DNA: TGTGCCAGCAGTCCCACCTATGGCTACACCTTC
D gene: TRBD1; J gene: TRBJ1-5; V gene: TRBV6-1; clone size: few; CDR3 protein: CASSVSGGGQPQHF; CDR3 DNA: TGTGCCAGCAGTGTTTCAGGGGGCGGGCAGCCCCAGCATTTT
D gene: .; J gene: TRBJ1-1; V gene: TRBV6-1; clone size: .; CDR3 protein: CASREYEIENTEAFF; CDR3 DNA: TGTGCCAGCAGGGAATACGAGATAGAGAACACTGAAGCTTTCTTT
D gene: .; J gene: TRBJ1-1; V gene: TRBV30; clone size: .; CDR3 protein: CAWSGRAEAFF; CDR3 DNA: TGTGCCTGGAGTGGGAGGGCTGAAGCTTTCTTT
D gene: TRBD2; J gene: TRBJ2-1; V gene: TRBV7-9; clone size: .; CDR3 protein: CASSPVIAGVNKNEQFF; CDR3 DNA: TGTGCCAGCAGCCCCGTAATAGCGGGGGTAAATAAGAATGAGCAGTTCTTC
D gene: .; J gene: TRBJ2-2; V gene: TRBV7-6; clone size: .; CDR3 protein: CASSPEREVGELFF; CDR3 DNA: TGTGCCAGCAGCCCGGAAAGGGAGGTCGGGGAGCTGTTTTTT
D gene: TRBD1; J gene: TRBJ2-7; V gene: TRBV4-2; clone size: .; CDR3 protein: CASSRDRVYEQYF; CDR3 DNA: TGTGCCAGCAGCCGGGACAGGGTCTACGAGCAGTACTTC
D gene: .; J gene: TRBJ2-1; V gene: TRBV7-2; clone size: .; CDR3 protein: CASSLAGASYNEQFF; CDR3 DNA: TGTGCCAGCAGCTTAGCGGGGGCCTCCTACAATGAGCAGTTCTTC
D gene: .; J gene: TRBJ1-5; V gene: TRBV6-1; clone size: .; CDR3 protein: CASTSGDQPQHF; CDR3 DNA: TGTGCCAGCACCTCGGGGGATCAGCCCCAGCATTTT